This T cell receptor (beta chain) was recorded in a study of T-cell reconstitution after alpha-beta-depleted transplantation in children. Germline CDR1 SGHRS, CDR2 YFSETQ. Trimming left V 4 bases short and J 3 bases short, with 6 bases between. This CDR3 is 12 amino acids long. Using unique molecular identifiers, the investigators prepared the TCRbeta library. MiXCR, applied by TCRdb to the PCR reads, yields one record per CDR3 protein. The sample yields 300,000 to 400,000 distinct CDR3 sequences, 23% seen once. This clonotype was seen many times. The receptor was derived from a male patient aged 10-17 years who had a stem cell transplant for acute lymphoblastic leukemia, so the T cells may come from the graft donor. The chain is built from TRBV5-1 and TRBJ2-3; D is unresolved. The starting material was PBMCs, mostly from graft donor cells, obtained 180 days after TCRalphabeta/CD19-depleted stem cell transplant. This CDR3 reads CASSPTTDTQYF. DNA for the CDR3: TGCGCCAGCAGCCCGACGACAGATACGCAGTATTTT.